Sequencing of this T cell receptor beta chain was carried out in a study of T-cell reconstitution after alpha-beta-depleted transplantation in children. From germline, CDR1 is SEHNR and CDR2 FQNEAQ (reference sequence). The length of the CDR3 is 12 residues. Comments on this clonotype: A junction boundary mismatches the germline segment, possibly from a read error.

A TCRbeta library incorporating unique molecular identifiers was prepared. TCRdb passed the PCR reads through MiXCR, listing each CDR3 protein once. The sample lists some 500,000 distinct CDR3 sequences; about 17% were seen once. Material: PBMCs from the stem cell graft donor, obtained from the stem cell graft. The gene calls are TRBV7-9 and TRBJ1-4; the D is unclear. The TCR was taken from a human donor who donated a stem cell graft to a child with acute lymphoblastic leukemia. This CDR3 reads CASRPHIEKLFF. Here the CDR3 DNA reads TGTGCCAGCCGCCCACATATCGAAAAACTGTTTTTC.